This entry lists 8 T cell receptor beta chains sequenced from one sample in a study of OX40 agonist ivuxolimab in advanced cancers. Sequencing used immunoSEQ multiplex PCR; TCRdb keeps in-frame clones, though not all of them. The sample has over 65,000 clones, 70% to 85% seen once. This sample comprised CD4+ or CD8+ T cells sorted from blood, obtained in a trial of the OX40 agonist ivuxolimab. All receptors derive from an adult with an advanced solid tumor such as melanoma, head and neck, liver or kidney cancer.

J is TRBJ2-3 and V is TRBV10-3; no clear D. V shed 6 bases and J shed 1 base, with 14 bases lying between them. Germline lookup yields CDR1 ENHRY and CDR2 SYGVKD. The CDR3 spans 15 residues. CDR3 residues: CAIRDHNLGTDTQYF. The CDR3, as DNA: TGTGCCATCAGAGACCACAACCTAGGCACAGATACGCAGTATTTT.

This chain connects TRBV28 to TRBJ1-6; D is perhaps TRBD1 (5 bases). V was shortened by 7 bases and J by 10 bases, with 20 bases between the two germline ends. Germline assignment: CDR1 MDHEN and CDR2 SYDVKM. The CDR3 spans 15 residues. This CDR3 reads CASTRGGYIGSPLHF. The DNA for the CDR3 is TGTGCCAGCACCCGGGGGGGGTATATTGGGTCACCCCTCCACTTT.

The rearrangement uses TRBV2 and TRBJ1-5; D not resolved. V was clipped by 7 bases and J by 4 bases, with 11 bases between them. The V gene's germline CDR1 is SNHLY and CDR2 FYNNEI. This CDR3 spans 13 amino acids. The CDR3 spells CASTTVANQPQHF. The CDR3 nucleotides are TGTGCCAGCACCACCGTAGCAAATCAGCCCCAGCATTTT.

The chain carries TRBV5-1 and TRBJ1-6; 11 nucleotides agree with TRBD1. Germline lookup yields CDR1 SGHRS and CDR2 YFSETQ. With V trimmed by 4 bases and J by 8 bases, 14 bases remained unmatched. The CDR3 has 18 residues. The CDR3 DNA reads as TGCGCCAGCAGCGCGACGACCGGGACAGGGGGTCGCTATTCACCCCTCCACTTT. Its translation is CASSATTGTGGRYSPLHF.

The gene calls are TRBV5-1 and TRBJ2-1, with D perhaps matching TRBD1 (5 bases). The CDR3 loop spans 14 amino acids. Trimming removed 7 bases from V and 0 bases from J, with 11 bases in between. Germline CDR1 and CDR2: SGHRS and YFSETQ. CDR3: CASCAGYSYNEQFF. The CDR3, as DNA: TGCGCCAGCTGCGCAGGGTACTCCTACAATGAGCAGTTCTTC.

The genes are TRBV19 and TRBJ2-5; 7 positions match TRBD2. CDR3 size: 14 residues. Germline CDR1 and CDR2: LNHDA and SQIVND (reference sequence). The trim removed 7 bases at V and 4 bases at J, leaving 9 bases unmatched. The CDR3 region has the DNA TGTGCCAGTACCCCACCCGGGGGGAGAGAGACCCAGTACTTC. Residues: CASTPPGGRETQYF.

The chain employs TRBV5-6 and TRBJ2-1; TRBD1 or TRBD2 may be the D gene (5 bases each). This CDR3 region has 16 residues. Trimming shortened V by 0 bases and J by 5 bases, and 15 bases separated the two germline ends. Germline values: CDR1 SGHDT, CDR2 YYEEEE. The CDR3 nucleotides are TGTGCCAGCAGCTTGGGACCCTACGGGGCCAACAATGAGCAGTTCTTC. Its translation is CASSLGPYGANNEQFF.

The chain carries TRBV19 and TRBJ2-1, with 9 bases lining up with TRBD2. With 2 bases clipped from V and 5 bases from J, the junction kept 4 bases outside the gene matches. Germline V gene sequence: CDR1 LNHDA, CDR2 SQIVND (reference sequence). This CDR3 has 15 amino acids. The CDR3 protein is CASSIRLAVNNEQFF. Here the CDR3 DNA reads TGTGCCAGTAGTATACGACTAGCGGTAAACAATGAGCAGTTCTTC.